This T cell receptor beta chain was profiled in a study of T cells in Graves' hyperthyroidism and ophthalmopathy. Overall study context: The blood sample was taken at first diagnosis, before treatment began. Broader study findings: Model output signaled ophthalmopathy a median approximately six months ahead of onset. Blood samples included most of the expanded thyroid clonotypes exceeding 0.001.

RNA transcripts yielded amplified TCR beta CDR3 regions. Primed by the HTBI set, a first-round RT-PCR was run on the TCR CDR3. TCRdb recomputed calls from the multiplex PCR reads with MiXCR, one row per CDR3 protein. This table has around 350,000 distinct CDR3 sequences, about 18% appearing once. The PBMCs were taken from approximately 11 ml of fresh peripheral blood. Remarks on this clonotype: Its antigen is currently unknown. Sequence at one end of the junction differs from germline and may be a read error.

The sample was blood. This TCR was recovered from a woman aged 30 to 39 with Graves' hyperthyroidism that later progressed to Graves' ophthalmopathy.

CDR3 nucleotides: TGTGCCGGCAGCTTGGATGGGGGCTTGACCGGGGAGCTGTTTTTT. Amino acid sequence: CAGSLDGGLTGELFF. The V call is TRBV11-2, the J call TRBJ2-2, with a possible D match to TRBD1 (6 bases). The CDR3 is 15 amino acids. Germline assignment: CDR1 SGHAT and CDR2 FQNNGV.